The clone carrying this T cell receptor beta chain was seen a single time. No antigen is known for it. The CDR3 runs 14 residues. CDR1 is SNHLY and CDR2 is FYNNEI in the germline V gene. With V trimmed by 5 bases and J by 4 bases, 7 bases remained unmatched. This sample was taken from a study of shared clonotypes between healthy human individuals. Study in general: With ages of 18 to 49, the donors were two women and a few men.

Study-level findings and limits: Four donors held about 5% of naive CD4 clonotypes in common.

Original methodology: Junction-only immunoSEQ sequences carried no quality scores, so filtering differed. Repertoires were generated with immunoSEQ multiplex PCR, while TCRdb's copy carries only in-frame clones and drops some. That table furnishes V, J and clone size, whereas the DNA furnished D and trimming. The table lists a few million clones, 90% to 95% of them singletons. This sequence joins TRBV2 and TRBJ1-2, with TRBD1 matching 7 bases. This TCR was recovered from a man younger than 35 in good health. The sample taken for sequencing was naive CD4+ T cells sorted from blood. Sample subset: CD45RA+ positively selected. The CDR3 region is CASSLQGSTYGYTF. In nucleotides, the CDR3 is TGTGCCAGCAGTCTACAGGGGTCTACCTATGGCTACACCTTC.